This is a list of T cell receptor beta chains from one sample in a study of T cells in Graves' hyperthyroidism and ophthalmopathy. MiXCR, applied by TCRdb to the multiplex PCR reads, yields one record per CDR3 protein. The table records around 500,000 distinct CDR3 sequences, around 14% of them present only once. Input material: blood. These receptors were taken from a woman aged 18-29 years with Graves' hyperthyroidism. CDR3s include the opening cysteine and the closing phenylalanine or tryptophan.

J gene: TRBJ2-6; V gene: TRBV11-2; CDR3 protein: CASRSGGGQAGANVLTF
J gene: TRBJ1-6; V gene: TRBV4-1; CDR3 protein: CASSQDPGSPLHF
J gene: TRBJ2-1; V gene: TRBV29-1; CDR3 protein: CSANSEQFYNEQFF
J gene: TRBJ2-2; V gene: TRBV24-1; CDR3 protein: CATSGGTDHTGELFF
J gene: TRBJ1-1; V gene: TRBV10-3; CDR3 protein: CAISDSGKLSNTEAFF
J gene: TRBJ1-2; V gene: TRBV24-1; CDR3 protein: CATSGPGPYGYTF
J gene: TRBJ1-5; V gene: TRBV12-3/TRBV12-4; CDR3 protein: CASTDRGGNQPQHF
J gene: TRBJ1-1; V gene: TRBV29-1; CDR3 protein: CSAMDRGNTEAFF
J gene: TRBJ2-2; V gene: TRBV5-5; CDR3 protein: CASSLGSGGTRELFF
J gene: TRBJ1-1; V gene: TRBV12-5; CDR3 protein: CASGPGTGRTNTEAFF
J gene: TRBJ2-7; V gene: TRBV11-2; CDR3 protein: CASSLDWAGGPWGEQYF
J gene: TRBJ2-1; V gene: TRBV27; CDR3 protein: CASSQAGTYNEQFF
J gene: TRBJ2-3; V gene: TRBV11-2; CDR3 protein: CASSLVRSGDTQYF
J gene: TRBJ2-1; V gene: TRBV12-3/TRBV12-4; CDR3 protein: CASIQNPTSGTDEQFF
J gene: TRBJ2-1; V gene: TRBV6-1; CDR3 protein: CASSPSDNNEQFF
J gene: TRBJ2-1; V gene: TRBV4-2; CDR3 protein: CASSLEGLGNEQFF
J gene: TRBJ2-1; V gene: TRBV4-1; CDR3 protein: CASSRRRQSSYNEQFF
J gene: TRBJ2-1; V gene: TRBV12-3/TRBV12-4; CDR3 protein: CASSPQSGTYNEQFF
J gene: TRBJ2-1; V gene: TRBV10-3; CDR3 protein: CAISEWEAGGGSQFF
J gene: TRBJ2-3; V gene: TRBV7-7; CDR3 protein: CASSPTLGGVTDTQYF
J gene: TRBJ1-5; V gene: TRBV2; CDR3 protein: CASSGPSGRVNQPQHF
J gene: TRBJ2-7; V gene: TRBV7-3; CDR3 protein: CASSMQGVGEQYF
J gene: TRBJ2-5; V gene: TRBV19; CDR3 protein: CASSTQGQETQYF
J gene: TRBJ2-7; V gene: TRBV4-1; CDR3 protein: CASSHPGAQGYEQYF
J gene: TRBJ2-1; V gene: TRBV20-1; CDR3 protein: CSASWAPNEQFF
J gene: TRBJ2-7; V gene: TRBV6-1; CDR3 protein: CASSENQAGGGEQYF
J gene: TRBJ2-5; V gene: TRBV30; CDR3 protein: CAWSGDRGDGLAGVAETQYF
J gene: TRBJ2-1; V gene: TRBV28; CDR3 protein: CASRNDAVRSLRDEQFF
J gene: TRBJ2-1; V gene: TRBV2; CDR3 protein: CATSYTSSYNEQFF
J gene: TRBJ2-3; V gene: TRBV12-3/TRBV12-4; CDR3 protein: CASRGFKHRVDTQYF
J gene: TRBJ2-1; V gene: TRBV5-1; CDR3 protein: CASSLVPGGTGSVNEQFF
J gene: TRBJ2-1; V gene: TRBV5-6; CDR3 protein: CASRRRREHWNEQFF
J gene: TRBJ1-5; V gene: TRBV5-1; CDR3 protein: CASSPLGGNQPQHF
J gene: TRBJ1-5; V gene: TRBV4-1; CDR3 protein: CASSQGVRDQPQHF
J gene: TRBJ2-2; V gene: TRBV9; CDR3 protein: CASSVGSSGRFMVTGELFF
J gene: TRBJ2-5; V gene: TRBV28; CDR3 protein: CASISSGETQYF
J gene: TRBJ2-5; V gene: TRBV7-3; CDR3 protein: CASSLYLEETQYF
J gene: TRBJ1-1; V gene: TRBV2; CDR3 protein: CASYPDPNTEAFF
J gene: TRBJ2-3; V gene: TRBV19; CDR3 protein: CASSGRQGTDTQYF
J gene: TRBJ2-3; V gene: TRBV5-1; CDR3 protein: CASSLDSSGDTQYF
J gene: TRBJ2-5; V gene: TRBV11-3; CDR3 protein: CASSAQPSGSQYF
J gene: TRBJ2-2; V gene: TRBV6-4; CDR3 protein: CASSQLAGANTGELFF
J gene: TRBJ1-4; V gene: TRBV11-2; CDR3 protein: CASSGQNAATNEKLFF
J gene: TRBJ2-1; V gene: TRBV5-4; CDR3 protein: CASRFGLAGEKINEQFF
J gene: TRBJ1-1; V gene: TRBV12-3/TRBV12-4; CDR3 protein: CASSFTSGYEAFF
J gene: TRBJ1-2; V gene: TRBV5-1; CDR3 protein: CASSLRGSGWYGYTF
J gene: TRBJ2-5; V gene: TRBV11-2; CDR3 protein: CASSSGLAGDWDQETQYF
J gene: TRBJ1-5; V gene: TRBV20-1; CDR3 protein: CSASLDINQPQHF
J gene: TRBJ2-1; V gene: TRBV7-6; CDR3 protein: CASSLYGWRTSGTHGDEQFF
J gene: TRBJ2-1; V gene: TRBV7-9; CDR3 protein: CASRTGYSYNEQFF
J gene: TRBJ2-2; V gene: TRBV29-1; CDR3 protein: CSAYGTGGSGELFF
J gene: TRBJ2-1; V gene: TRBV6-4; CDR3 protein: CASSESGTRPYNEQFF
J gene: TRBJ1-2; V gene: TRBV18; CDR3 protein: CASSPQVPETGFYGYTF
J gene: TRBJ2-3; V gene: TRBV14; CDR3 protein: CASSQVLTYTQYF
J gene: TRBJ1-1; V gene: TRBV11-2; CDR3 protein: CASSSGQSLAEAFF
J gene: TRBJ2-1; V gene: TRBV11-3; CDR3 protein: CASSTSGNEQFF
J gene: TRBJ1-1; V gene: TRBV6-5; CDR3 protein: CASSYEPNTEAFF
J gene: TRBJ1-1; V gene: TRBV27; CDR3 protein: CASSYRGGNTEAFF
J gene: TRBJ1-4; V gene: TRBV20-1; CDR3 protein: CSAERQGMAVREKLFF